This T cell receptor (beta chain) was identified during a study of shared clonotypes between healthy human individuals. Germline values: CDR1 KGHSH, CDR2 LQKENI. Trimming took off 0 bases at V and 4 bases at J, with 15 bases between the two ends. The CDR3 is made up of 16 amino acids. Ten immunoSEQ deep assay plates were used to sequence unsorted PBMC DNA. Using immunoSEQ multiplex PCR, the repertoire was profiled, and TCRdb retains in-frame clones only, with some absent. The sample records more than 450,000 clones, approximately 79% being singletons. Whole-study results and caveats: Clonotype sharing levels among donors were expected to vary with sequencing depth. The genetic and exposure-history diversity represented was limited by few donors.

Worth noting for this clone: Its target is unknown.

The V and J genes are TRBV18 and TRBJ1-1; possibly TRBD1 for D (6 bases). Input material: PBMCs. This TCR was sampled from a woman aged 40 to 55 in good health. Some clones in this sample may be carry-over from other donors' samples. The CDR3 DNA is TGTGCCAGCTCACCACCCTACGGAGGGGGGAGCACTGAAGCTTTCTTT. This sequence encodes CASSPPYGGGSTEAFF.